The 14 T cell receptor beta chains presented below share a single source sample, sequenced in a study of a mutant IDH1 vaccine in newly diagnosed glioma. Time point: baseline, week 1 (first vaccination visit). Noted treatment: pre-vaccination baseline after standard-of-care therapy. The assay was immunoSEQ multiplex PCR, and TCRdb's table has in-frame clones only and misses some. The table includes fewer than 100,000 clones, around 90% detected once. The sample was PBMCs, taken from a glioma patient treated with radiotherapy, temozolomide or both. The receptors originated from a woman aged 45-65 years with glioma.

DNA for the CDR3: TGTGCCAGCATCGGGACCAGGGGTCAGCCCCAGCATTTT. This encodes CASIGTRGQPQHF. The chain recombines TRBV28 with TRBJ1-5, with a possible D match to TRBD1 (6 bases). Germline loops: CDR1 MDHEN, CDR2 SYDVKM. This CDR3 has 13 residues. V was shortened by 7 bases and J by 6 bases, with 13 bases between the two germline ends.

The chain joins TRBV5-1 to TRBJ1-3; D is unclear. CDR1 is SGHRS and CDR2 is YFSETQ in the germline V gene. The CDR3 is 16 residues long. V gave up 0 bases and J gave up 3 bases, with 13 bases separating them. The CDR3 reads CASSLVGNLDGNTIYF. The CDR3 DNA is TGCGCCAGCAGCTTGGTGGGAAATCTGGATGGAAACACCATATATTTT. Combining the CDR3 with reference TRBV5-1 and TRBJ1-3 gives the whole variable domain KAGVTQTPRYLIKTRGQQVTLSCSPISGHRSVSWYQQTPGQGLQFLFEYFSETQRNKGNFPGRFSGRQFSNSRSEMNVSTLELGDSALYLCASSLVGNLDGNTIYFGEGSWLTVV.

DNA of the CDR3: TGTGCCAGCAGTACCGGGACAGGGGGCACCGGGGAGCTGTTTTTT. This translates into CASSTGTGGTGELFF. V is TRBV5-4 and J is TRBJ2-2, with 11 bases identical to TRBD1. Germline V gives CDR1 SGHNT, CDR2 YYREEE (reference sequence). J gave up 4 bases and V 5 bases, and 4 bases lay outside the gene matches. The CDR3 loop spans 15 amino acids.

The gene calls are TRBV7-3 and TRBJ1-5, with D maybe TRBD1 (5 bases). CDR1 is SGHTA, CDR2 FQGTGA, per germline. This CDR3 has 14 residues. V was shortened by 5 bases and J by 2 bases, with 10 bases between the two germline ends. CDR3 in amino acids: CASSRLGGNQPQHF. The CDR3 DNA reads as TGTGCCAGCAGCCGCCTAGGGGGCAATCAGCCCCAGCATTTT.

As DNA, the CDR3 is TGTGCCAGCAGTACCCAGTTAGCGGGATTAGTCGAGCAGTACTTC. It encodes CASSTQLAGLVEQYF. This chain uses TRBV27 with TRBJ2-7; 8 bases match TRBD2. J lost 6 bases, V lost 5 bases, and 12 bases had no gene match. Germline CDR1 is MNHEY and CDR2 is SMNVEV (reference sequence). The CDR3 has 15 residues.

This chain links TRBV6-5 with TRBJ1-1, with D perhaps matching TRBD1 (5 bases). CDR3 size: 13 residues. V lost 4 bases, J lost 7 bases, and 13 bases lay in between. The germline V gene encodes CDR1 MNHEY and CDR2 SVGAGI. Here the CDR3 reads CASSWDSRVEAFF. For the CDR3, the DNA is TGTGCCAGCAGTTGGGACTCAAGGGTTGAAGCTTTCTTT.

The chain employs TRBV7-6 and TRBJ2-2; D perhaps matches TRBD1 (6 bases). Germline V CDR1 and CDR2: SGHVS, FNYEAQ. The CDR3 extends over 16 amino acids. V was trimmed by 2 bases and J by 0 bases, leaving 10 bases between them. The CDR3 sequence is CASSLKGHPNTGELFF. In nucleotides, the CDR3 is TGTGCCAGCAGCTTAAAGGGACATCCGAACACCGGGGAGCTGTTTTTT.

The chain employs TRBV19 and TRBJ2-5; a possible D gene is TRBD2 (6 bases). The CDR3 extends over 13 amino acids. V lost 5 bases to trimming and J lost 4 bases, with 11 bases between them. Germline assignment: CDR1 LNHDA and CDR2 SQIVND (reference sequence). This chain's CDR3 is CASSSGGIETQYF. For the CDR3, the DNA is TGTGCCAGTAGTTCGGGCGGGATAGAGACCCAGTACTTC. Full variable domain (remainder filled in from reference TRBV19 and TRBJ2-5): DGGITQSPKYLFRKEGQNVTLSCEQNLNHDAMYWYRQDPGQGLRLIYYSQIVNDFQKGDIAEGYSVSREKKESFPLTVTSAQKNPTAFYLCASSSGGIETQYFGPGTRLLVL.

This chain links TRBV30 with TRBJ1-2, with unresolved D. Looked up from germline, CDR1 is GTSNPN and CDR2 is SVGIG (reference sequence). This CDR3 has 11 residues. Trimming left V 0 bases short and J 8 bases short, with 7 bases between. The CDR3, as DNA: TGTGCCTGGAGTGTACTGTGGGGCTACACCTTC. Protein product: CAWSVLWGYTF.

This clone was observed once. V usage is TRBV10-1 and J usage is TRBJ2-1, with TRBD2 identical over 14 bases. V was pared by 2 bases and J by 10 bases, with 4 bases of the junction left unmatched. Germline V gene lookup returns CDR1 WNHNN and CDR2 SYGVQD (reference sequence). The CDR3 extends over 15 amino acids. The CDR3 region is CASSEPGLAGEEQFF. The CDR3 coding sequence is TGCGCCAGCAGTGAGCCGGGACTAGCGGGAGAAGAGCAGTTCTTC.

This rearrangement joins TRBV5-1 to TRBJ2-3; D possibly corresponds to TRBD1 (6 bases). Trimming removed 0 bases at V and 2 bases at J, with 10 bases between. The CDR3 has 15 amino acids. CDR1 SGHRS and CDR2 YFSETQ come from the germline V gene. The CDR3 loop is CASSLGQVNTDTQYF. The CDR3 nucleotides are TGCGCCAGCAGCTTGGGACAGGTAAACACAGATACGCAGTATTTT.

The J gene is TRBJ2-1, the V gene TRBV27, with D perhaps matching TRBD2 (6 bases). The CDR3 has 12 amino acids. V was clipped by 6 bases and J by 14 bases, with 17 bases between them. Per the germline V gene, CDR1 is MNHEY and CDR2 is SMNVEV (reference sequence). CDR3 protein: CASSPSGGSKFF. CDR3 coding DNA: TGTGCCAGCAGCCCCAGTGGAGGGTCAAAGTTCTTC.

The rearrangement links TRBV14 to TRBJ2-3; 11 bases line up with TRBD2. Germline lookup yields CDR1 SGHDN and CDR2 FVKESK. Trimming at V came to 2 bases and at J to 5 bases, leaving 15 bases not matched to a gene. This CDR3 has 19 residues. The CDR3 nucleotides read TGTGCCAGCAGCCAACCCGCGGTTTTAGCGGGAGGGCTCGGAGATACGCAGTATTTT. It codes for CASSQPAVLAGGLGDTQYF.

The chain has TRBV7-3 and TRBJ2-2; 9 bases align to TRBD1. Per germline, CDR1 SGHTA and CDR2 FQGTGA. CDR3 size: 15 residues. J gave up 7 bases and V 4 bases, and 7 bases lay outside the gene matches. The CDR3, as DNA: TGTGCCAGCAGCTCCAACAGGGGGCGAGGCGGGGAGCTGTTTTTT. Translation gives CASSSNRGRGGELFF.